This TCR beta chain stems from a study of blood T cell repertoires in COVID-19. Study context: The origin of the acute and convalescent COVID-19 samples was the United States, Italy and Spain.

Participants spanned ages about 18 to 89 years and resided in roughly 26 US areas. In assigning cohorts, the study relied on participant-reported clinical history. Measured with immunoSEQ multiplex PCR; TCRdb has only the in-frame clones, and not every one. The sample has about 400,000 clones, 88% seen once. Germline CDR1 SQVTM, CDR2 ANQGSEA. The CDR3 consists of 11 residues. V was clipped by 4 bases and J by 6 bases, with 9 bases between them. The sequenced material came from PBMCs or T cells enriched from blood (not recorded which). V usage is TRBV29-1 and J usage is TRBJ1-2; no clear D. The clonotype originates from a woman in her forties with acute COVID-19. The CDR3 coding sequence is TGCAGCGTTGCAGGTGTAAATGGCTACACCTTC. It translates to CSVAGVNGYTF.